These 16 T cell receptor beta chains originate from one sample sequenced in a study of T-cell reconstitution after alpha-beta-depleted transplantation in children. This sample's TCRbeta library carried unique molecular identifier barcodes. TCRdb re-derived calls from the PCR reads in MiXCR, one entry per CDR3 protein. There are some 120,000 distinct CDR3 sequences in the sample; around 10% occur only once, and less than 35% lies in the top ten. Material: PBMCs, obtained before TCRalphabeta/CD19-depleted stem cell transplant. The receptors here all came from a boy aged 2-15 years with acute lymphoblastic leukemia, due to receive a stem cell transplant.

This clonotype has ten or more counts. The V call is TRBV5-4, the J call TRBJ2-5; D not resolved. V was pared by 1 base and J by 0 bases, with 7 bases between. Germline CDR1 reads SGHNT; CDR2 reads YYREEE (reference sequence). CDR3 length equals 14 residues. The CDR3 DNA sequence: TGTGCCAGCAGCTTGCCAAGAAACCAAGAGACCCAGTACTTC. As protein: CASSLPRNQETQYF.

Ten or more counts support this clonotype. This sequence joins TRBV20-1 and TRBJ2-1, with a possible D match to TRBD2 (5 bases). Germline V gene lookup returns CDR1 DFQATT and CDR2 SNEGSKA (reference sequence). The V and J ends lost 3 bases and 2 bases respectively, with 5 bases between them. The CDR3 runs 12 residues. The CDR3 protein is CSASGAYNEQFF. CDR3 nucleotides: TGCAGTGCTAGCGGGGCCTACAATGAGCAGTTCTTC.

There are a few counts of this clonotype. The CDR3 bases are TGTGCCAGCACCACGGCAGTCTCTGGAAACACCATATATTTT. Its protein product is CASTTAVSGNTIYF. The chain carries TRBV12-3 or TRBV12-4 and TRBJ1-3; D is unclear. The V end lost 7 bases, the J end lost 0 bases, and 10 bases lay between the germline ends. This CDR3 spans 14 amino acids.

J is TRBJ1-2 and V is TRBV20-1; 11 bases are shared with TRBD1. V was pared by 5 bases and J by 2 bases, with 10 bases of the junction left unmatched. The CDR3 sequence is 16 residues long. Germline loops: CDR1 DFQATT, CDR2 SNEGSKA (reference sequence). In DNA, the CDR3 is TGCAGTGCTCAGGGTGGGGGACAGGGGGGAAACTATGGCTACACCTTC. Translating gives CSAQGGGQGGNYGYTF.

In its sample, this clonotype was seen a few times. CDR3 DNA: TGCAGCGTCTGCGAAGGGAGAATGAACACTGAAGCTTTCTTT. It specifies CSVCEGRMNTEAFF. The gene calls are TRBV29-1 and TRBJ1-1; no clear D gene. The CDR3 runs 14 residues. The ends were cut back, 6 bases at V and 0 bases at J, with 14 bases in the middle. Germline V gene data show CDR1 as SQVTM and CDR2 as ANQGSEA.

In this sample, this clonotype turned up a few times. The chain combines TRBV13 with TRBJ2-1; D is undetermined. The CDR3 runs 14 residues. Germline V CDR1 and CDR2: PRHDT, FYEKMQ (reference sequence). V was clipped by 1 base and J by 2 bases, with 6 bases between them. The CDR3 region is CASSLVQTYNEQFF. The CDR3 coding sequence is TGTGCCAGCAGCTTAGTTCAGACCTACAATGAGCAGTTCTTC.

This clonotype was recorded many times. The chain couples TRBV6-2 or TRBV6-3 to TRBJ2-7, with D tentatively TRBD1 (6 bases). The germline gives CDR1 MNHEY, CDR2 SVGEGT. Trimming left V 5 bases short and J 0 bases short, with 14 bases between. CDR3 length: 15 residues. The CDR3 nucleotides are TGTGCCAGCAGTAATTCAGGGACAAGCTCCTACGAGCAGTACTTC. This codes for CASSNSGTSSYEQYF.

This clonotype was counted only a few times. CDR3 sequence (DNA): TGTGCCATCAGCCCCGGCGGCAGCTATGGCTACACCTTC. Translated: CAISPGGSYGYTF. V usage is TRBV10-3 and J usage is TRBJ1-2, with D uncertain. The V end lost 6 bases, the J end lost 4 bases, and 12 bases lay between the germline ends. Germline loops: CDR1 ENHRY, CDR2 SYGVKD. The CDR3 has 13 residues.

The V and J genes are TRBV6-5 and TRBJ2-5, with D possibly TRBD1 on 5 matching bases. Germline lookup yields CDR1 MNHEY and CDR2 SVGAGI. V was trimmed by 8 bases and J by 2 bases, leaving 9 bases between them. CDR3 length: 12 amino acids. The chain's CDR3 is CASGAAQETQYF. The CDR3 region has the DNA TGTGCCAGCGGGGCTGCTCAAGAGACCCAGTACTTC.

This rearrangement joins TRBV19 to TRBJ2-1, with 7 bases fitting TRBD1. The CDR3 sequence is 16 residues long. With V trimmed by 5 bases and J by 4 bases, 11 bases remained unmatched. Germline V gives CDR1 LNHDA, CDR2 SQIVND (reference sequence). The CDR3 loop reads CASSPSGTDDYNEQFF. The DNA of the CDR3 is TGTGCCAGTAGTCCCTCCGGGACAGACGATTACAATGAGCAGTTCTTC.

The rearrangement joins TRBV4-1 to TRBJ2-7; D is ambiguous. This CDR3 contains 13 residues. V was clipped by 5 bases and J by 2 bases, with 10 bases between them. The germline V gene has CDR1 MGHRA and CDR2 YSYEKL. The CDR3: CASSSGPPYEQYF. CDR3 nucleotides: TGCGCCAGCAGCTCTGGGCCTCCCTACGAGCAGTACTTC.

The chain links TRBV5-1 to TRBJ2-1, with 9 nucleotides matching TRBD2. The CDR3 is 17 amino acids. Germline CDR1 reads SGHRS; CDR2 reads YFSETQ. Trimming cost V 3 bases and J 1 base; bases outside gene matches: 8. CDR3 DNA sequence: TGCGCCAGCAGCTGGCGGCCCAGCGGGGGGTCCTACAATGAGCAGTTCTTC. It codes for CASSWRPSGGSYNEQFF.

The chain employs TRBV24-1 and TRBJ1-1, with no clear D. V lost 4 bases and J 0 bases, leaving 5 bases between the germline ends. The CDR3 is 13 amino acids. The germline V gene encodes CDR1 KGHDR and CDR2 SFDVKD. The CDR3 protein is CATSDRLNTEAFF. The CDR3 region has the DNA TGTGCCACCAGTGACAGGTTGAACACTGAAGCTTTCTTT.

This clonotype was detected only a few times. The chain is built from TRBV12-3 or TRBV12-4 and TRBJ2-4, with D possibly TRBD2 on 7 matching bases. The CDR3 loop spans 13 amino acids. Between the trimmed V and J ends, which lost 7 bases and 6 bases, there was a span of 13 bases. CDR3 DNA sequence: TGTGCCAGCACCACAGGGAGGGGAAACATTCAGTACTTC. Its protein product is CASTTGRGNIQYF.

This chain uses TRBV6-1 with TRBJ2-7; the match to TRBD1 covers 7 bases. The CDR3 spans 15 residues. Germline assignment: CDR1 MNHNS and CDR2 SASEGT. V lost 7 bases, J lost 0 bases, and 9 bases stayed unmatched. CDR3 sequence: CASTDRVEGSYEQYF. The CDR3, as DNA: TGTGCCAGCACTGACAGGGTCGAAGGCTCCTACGAGCAGTACTTC.

In nucleotides, the CDR3 is TGCAGTGCTAAAGACGGTCGAACGGGGGAGACCCAGTACTTC. As protein: CSAKDGRTGETQYF. The rearrangement joins TRBV20-1 to TRBJ2-5, with D perhaps TRBD2 (5 bases). The V gene lost 4 bases and the J gene lost 5 bases, with 17 bases spanning the gap. Germline CDR1 reads DFQATT; CDR2 reads SNEGSKA (reference sequence). The CDR3 is 14 residues long.